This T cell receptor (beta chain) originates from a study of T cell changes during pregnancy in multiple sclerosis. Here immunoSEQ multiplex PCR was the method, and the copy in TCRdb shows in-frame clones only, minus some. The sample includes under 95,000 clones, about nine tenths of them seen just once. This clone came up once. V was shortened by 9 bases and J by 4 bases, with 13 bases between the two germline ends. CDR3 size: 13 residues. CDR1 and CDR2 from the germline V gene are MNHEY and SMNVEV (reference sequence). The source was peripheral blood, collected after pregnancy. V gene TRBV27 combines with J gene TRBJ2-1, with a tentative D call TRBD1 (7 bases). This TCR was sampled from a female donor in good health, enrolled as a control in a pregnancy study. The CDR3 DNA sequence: TGTGCCAGTCAGGGGGGCCGATACAATGAGCAGTTCTTC. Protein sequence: CASQGGRYNEQFF.